This T cell receptor (beta chain) comes out of a study of T cell repertoires in cytomegalovirus infection. Across the study: HLA-B-restricted CMV epitopes that are well studied, plus recently identified HLA-C-restricted ones, were used by the study. Public TCR beta signature analysis indicated the presence of both CMV infection and matching HLA type.

Germline lookup yields CDR1 MGHRA and CDR2 YSYEKL. This CDR3 region has 15 residues. The germline V and J ends were trimmed by 0 bases and 11 bases, with 19 bases remaining between them. TCRdb reprocessed the reads with MiXCR, giving one entry per CDR3 protein. The sample holds fewer than 950,000 distinct CDR3 sequences, 30% to 35% seen once. The sample holds many counts of this clonotype. Its antigen is currently unknown. Source: cultured CD8+ T cells from PBMCs, taken from culture after CMV antigen stimulation. The rearrangement joins TRBV4-1 to TRBJ1-1; D gene ambiguous. The sequence was collected from a human donor in good health (CMV status not recorded). Some clones in this sample may be carry-over from other donors' samples. The CDR3 loop reads CASSQDRYRQEGAFF. In DNA form, the CDR3 reads TGCGCCAGCAGCCAAGATCGATACAGACAAGAAGGGGCTTTCTTT.